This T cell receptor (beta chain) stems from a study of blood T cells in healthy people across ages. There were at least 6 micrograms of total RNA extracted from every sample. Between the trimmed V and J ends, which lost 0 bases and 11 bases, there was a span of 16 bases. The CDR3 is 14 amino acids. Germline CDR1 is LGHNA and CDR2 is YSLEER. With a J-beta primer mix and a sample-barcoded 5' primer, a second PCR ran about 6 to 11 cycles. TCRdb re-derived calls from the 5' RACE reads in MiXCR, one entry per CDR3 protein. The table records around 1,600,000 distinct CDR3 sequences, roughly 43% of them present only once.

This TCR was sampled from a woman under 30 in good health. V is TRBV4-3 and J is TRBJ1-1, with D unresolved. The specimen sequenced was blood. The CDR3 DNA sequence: TGCGCCAGCAGCCAAGAAACGGCCGCTGCGGTCGCTTTCTTT. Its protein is CASSQETAAAVAFF.